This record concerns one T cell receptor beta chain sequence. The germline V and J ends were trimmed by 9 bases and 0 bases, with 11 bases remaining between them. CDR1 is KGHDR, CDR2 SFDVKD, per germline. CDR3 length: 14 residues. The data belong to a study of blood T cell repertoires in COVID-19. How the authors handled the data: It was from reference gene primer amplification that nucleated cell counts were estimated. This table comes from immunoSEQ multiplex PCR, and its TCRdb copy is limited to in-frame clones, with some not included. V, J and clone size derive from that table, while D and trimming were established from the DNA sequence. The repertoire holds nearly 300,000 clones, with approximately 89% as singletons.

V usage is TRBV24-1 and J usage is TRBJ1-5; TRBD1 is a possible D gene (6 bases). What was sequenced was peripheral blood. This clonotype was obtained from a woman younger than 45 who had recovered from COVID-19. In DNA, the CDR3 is TGTGCCACCTCCAACAGGGCTAGCAATCAGCCCCAGCATTTT. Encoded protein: CATSNRASNQPQHF.